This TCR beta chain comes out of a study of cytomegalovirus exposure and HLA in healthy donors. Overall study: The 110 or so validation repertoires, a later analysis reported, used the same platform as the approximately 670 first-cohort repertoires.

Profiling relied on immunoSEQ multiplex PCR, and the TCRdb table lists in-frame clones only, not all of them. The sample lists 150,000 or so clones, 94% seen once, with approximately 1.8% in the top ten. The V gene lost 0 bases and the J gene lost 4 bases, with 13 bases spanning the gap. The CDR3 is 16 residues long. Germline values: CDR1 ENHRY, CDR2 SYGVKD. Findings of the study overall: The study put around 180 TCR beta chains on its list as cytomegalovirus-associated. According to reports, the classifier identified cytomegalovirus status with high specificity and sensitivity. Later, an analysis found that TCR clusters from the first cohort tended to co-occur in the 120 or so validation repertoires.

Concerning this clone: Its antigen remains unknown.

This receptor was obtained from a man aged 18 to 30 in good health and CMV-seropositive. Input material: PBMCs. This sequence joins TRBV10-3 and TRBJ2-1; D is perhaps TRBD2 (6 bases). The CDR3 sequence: CAISESSKRAYNEQFF. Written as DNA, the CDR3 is TGTGCCATCAGTGAGTCGTCGAAGCGGGCGTACAATGAGCAGTTCTTC.